Detailed here is one T cell receptor (beta chain). The antigen remains unidentified. This specimen belongs to a study of T cells after posttransplantation cyclophosphamide. Study outcomes and limitations: TRB overlap between skin or GI tissue T cells and blood was limited. Later post-transplant blood repertoires were often dominated by donor CD8+ memory clones. Recipient CMV seropositivity and CMV reactivation strongly tracked TRB clonality.

Methotrexate plus calcineurin inhibitor accompanied controls' myeloablative marrow transplants; sampling was 1 year later. This CDR3 contains 17 residues. Looked up from germline, CDR1 is SGHDT and CDR2 is YYEEEE. V lost 3 bases to trimming and J lost 4 bases; unmatched junction nucleotides: 9. Here immunoSEQ multiplex PCR was the method, and the copy in TCRdb shows in-frame clones only, minus some. The table shows almost 10,000 clones, with approximately 88% occurring only once. The sequence derives from a male patient in his fifties who received an allogeneic stem cell transplant from an unrelated donor, was CMV-positive, and had chronic GVHD only. The T cells may partly be graft donor cells. Specimen: PBMCs, collected about 67 weeks after allogeneic stem cell transplant with calcineurin inhibitor and methotrexate. The chain couples TRBV5-6 to TRBJ2-7; 14 nucleotides align to TRBD2. CDR3 DNA sequence: TGTGCCAGCAGCTCTGGACTAGCGGGAGGTCTCAGATACGAGCAGTACTTC. Translating it yields CASSSGLAGGLRYEQYF. The variable domain in full, with the rest retrieved from reference TRBV5-6 and TRBJ2-7, is DAGVTQSPTHLIKTRGQQVTLRCSPKSGHDTVSWYQQALGQGPQFIFQYYEEEERQRGNFPDRFSGHQFPNYSSELNVNALLLGDSALYLCASSSGLAGGLRYEQYFGPGTRLTVT.